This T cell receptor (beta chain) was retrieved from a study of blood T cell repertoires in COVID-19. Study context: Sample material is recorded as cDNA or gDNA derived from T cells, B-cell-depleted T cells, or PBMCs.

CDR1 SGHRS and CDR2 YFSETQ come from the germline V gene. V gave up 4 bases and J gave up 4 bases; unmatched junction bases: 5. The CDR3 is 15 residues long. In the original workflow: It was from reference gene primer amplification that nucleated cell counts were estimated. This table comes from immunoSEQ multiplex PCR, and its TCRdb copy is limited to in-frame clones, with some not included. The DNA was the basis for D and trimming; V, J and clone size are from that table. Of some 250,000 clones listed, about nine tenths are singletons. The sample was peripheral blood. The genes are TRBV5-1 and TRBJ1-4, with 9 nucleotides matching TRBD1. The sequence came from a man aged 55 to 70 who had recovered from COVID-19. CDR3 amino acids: CASSSTGGDNEKLFF. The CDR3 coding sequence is TGCGCCAGCAGCAGTACAGGGGGCGATAATGAAAAACTGTTTTTT.